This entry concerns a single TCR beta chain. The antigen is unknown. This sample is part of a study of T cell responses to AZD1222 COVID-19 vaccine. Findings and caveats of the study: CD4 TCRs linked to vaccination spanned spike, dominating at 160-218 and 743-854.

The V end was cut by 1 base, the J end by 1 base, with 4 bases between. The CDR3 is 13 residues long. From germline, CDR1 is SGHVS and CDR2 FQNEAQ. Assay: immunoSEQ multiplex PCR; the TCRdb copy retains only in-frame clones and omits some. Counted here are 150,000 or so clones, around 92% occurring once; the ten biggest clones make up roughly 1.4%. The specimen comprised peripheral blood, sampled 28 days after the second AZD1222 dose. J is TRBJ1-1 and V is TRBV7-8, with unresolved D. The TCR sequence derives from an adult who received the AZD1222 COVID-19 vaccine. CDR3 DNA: TGTGCCAGCAGCTTAGATCGGAACACTGAAGCTTTCTTT. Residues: CASSLDRNTEAFF.